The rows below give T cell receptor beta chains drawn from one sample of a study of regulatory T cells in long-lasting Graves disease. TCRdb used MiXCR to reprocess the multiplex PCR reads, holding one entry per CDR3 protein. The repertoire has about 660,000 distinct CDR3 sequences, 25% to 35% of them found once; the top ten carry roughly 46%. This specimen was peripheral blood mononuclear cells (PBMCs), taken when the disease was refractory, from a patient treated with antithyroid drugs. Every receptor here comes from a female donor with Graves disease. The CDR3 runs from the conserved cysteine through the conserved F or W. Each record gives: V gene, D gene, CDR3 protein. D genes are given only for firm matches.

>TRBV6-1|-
CASSARGANEKLFF
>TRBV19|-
CASSIAPAGAGNQPQHF
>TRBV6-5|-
CASSYSGQPGYTF
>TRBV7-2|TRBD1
CASSLGAGRRGLGEAFF
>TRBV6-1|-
CASSEFGLESQPQHF
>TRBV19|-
CASKSSDISSYEQYF
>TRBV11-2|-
CASRRPGVNTDTQYF
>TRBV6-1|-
CASSQDLVTGELFF
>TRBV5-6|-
CASSLALQGRGNQPQHF
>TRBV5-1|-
CASSIRREKLFF
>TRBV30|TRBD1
CAWDPGQYSNQPQHF
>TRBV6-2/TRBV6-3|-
CASSPWGASEAFF
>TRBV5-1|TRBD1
CASSTGTGIMNTEAFF
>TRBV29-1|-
CSVEAAFGYTF
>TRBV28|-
CASSYPSAETQYF
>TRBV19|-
CASSIRAGGSEKLFF
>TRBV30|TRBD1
CALRDSYYEQYF
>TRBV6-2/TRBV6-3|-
CASNRGGNNYGYTF
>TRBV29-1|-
CSVEDPWLNYGYTF
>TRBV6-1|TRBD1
CASSEPGQGNGYTF
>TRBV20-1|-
CSAPSPGSIGAETQYF
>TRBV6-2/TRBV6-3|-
CASSYSSEQETQYF
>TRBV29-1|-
CSVEAVRTYGYTF
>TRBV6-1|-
CASRRGLRDEQYF
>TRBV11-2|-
CASSLDTSYEQYF
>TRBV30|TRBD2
CAWNYGGRAYEQYF
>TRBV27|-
CASSPPGRRAFF
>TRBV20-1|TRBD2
CSGRTGGTSGDSYEQYF
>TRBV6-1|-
CASSSPGGGVASSGNTIYF
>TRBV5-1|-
CASAGPLYEQYF
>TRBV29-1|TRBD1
CSVPTGGAGYTF
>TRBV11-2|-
CASSLDPRTGLGYTF
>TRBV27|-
CASSPGNGGIRPQHF
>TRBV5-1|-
CASSLGVGNGYTF
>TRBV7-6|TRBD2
CASRVYVTSGIETQYF
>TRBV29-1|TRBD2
CSVEGGGSYEQYF
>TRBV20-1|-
CSASPRNQPQHF
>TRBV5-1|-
CASSPRTEFYEQYF
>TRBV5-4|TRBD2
CASSKGLAGGTGELFF
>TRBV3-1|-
CASSQGRQGNQPQHF
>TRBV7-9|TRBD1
CASGPEGATGELFF
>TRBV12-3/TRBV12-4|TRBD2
CASSSSAGGQETQYF
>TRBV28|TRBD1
CASSSYRGHNEAFF
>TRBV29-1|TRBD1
CSVTGGLLDGYTF
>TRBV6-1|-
CASSEGDGRSYEQYF
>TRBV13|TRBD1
CASSLERGGAGANVLTF
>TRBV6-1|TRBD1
CASRPTGDQPQHF
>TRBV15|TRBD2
CATSLGTSGNTDTQYF
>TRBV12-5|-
CASGFRSTEAFF
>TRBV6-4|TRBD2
CASSETSGRDYEQYF
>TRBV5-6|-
CASRSGGGSKNIQYF
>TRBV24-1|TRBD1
CATSAQGASGYTF
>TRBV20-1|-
CSARAPQWRNTEAFF
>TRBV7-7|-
CASSLATPGSGELFF
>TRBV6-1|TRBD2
CASSRLAGGLEQYF
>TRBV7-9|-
CASSFGRETTF
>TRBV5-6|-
CASSLDRTHNSPLHF